This record looks at one TCR beta chain sequence and its context. Per the germline V gene, CDR1 is LGHNA and CDR2 is YNFKEQ. The ends were cut back, 4 bases at V and 5 bases at J, with 17 bases in the middle. This CDR3 comprises 15 residues. Sample-barcoded 5' priming and a J-beta primer mix drove a second PCR of about 7 to 11 cycles. TCRdb fed the 5' RACE reads into MiXCR, producing one record per CDR3 protein. Of roughly 500,000 distinct CDR3 sequences listed, about 26% are singletons. These data belong to a study of blood T cells in healthy people across ages. The chain recombines TRBV4-2 with TRBJ2-5, with D perhaps TRBD2 (6 bases). Sequences were obtained from blood. This receptor was identified in a woman in her 70s in good health. In DNA, the CDR3 is TGTGCCAGCAGCCCGGGGGTAGGGTTTTGGGAGACCCAGTACTTC. This translates into CASSPGVGFWETQYF.